This T cell receptor (beta chain) is drawn from a study of cytomegalovirus exposure and HLA in healthy donors. The PCR had 60 Vbeta and 13 Jbeta primers. TCRdb's table, derived via immunoSEQ multiplex PCR, lists solely in-frame clones and lacks some. Of over 200,000 clones listed, 77% were seen once; the top ten hold roughly 2.5%. There are a few counts of this clone. This CDR3 spans 16 amino acids. Trimming stripped 0 bases from V and 1 base from J, with 11 bases between. Germline CDR1 reads SGDLS; CDR2 reads YYNGEE. This chain uses TRBV9 with TRBJ1-3; D gene unclear. This receptor was identified in a woman aged 55-75 years in good health and CMV-seropositive. Sequencing was performed on PBMCs. The CDR3 sequence is CASSVGGKISGNTIYF. In nucleotides, the CDR3 is TGTGCCAGCAGCGTAGGCGGGAAAATTTCTGGAAACACCATATATTTT.